These T cell receptor beta chains were read from a single sample in a study of shared clonotypes between healthy human individuals. The protocol was immunoSEQ multiplex PCR, while the TCRdb copy is restricted to in-frame clones and leaves out a portion. The sample carries hundreds of thousands of clones, roughly 97% recorded once. The material sequenced was naive CD4+ T cells sorted from blood. The receptors originated from a woman in her 30s in good health. Each CDR3 is given with its conserved first and last residue. A D gene is named only where the DNA matches it firmly. Rows give clone size only sometimes, using once, few, many, or a class for an expanded clone.

CASSPPGSGHYNEQFF TGTGCCAGCAGTCCACCCGGAAGCGGGCATTACAATGAGCAGTTCTTC once . TRBJ2-1 TRBV28
CAWARTASSYEQYF TGTGCCTGGGCTCGGACAGCCAGCTCCTACGAGCAGTACTTC . . TRBJ2-7 TRBV30
CASSAKREGLADTQYF TGTGCCAGCAGCGCCAAGCGGGAGGGCCTCGCAGATACGCAGTATTTT . TRBD2 TRBJ2-3 TRBV9
CASSFNSGMEETQYF TGCGCCAGCAGCTTTAACAGCGGGATGGAAGAGACCCAGTACTTC once TRBD2 TRBJ2-5 TRBV5-1
CASSSRGQGYNEQFF TGTGCCAGCAGCTCCCGGGGACAGGGGTACAATGAGCAGTTCTTC . TRBD1 TRBJ2-1 TRBV7-9
CAISETRRGSGNTIYF TGTGCCATCAGTGAGACCCGCAGGGGATCTGGAAACACCATATATTTT . . TRBJ1-3 TRBV10-3
CASSLGRGDEQYF TGTGCCAGCAGCTTGGGGCGAGGGGACGAGCAGTACTTC . . TRBJ2-7 TRBV7-2
CASSLGQGGPGELFF TGCGCCAGCAGCTTGGGACAGGGCGGGCCCGGGGAGCTGTTTTTT . TRBD1 TRBJ2-2 TRBV5-1
CASSQDPGQPIYEQYF TGCGCCAGCAGCCAAGATCCAGGACAGCCGATCTACGAGCAGTACTTC . . TRBJ2-7 TRBV4-1
CATSRDLGVPGELFF TGTGCCACCAGCAGAGATTTAGGGGTTCCCGGGGAGCTGTTTTTT . . TRBJ2-2 TRBV15
CASSVQGQGSTDTQYF TGCGCCAGCTCCGTACAGGGACAGGGGAGCACAGATACGCAGTATTTT . TRBD1 TRBJ2-3 TRBV5-1
CASSSLAGGPYEQYF TGTGCCAGCAGCTCACTAGCGGGAGGGCCGTACGAGCAGTACTTC . TRBD2 TRBJ2-7 TRBV7-6
CASSPGNYGYTF TGTGCCAGCAGCCCAGGGAACTATGGCTACACCTTC few . TRBJ1-2 TRBV28
CASSQDLGGPQHF TGTGCCAGCAGCCAAGACCTCGGAGGTCCCCAGCATTTT . . TRBJ1-5 TRBV14
CASSQALRAQETQYF TGTGCCAGCAGCCAAGCCCTACGGGCCCAAGAGACCCAGTACTTC once . TRBJ2-5 TRBV28
CASSGGASGSYEQYF TGTGCCAGCAGTGGGGGCGCTAGCGGGAGTTACGAGCAGTACTTC . TRBD2 TRBJ2-7 TRBV6-1
CASSQDDRVGSSDTQYF TGCGCCAGCAGCCAAGACGACAGGGTGGGGAGTTCGGATACGCAGTATTTT . TRBD1 TRBJ2-3 TRBV4-1
CASKGQDNEQFF TGTGCCAGCAAGGGACAGGACAATGAGCAGTTCTTC . TRBD1 TRBJ2-1 TRBV11-2
CASSYGQGRNEKLFF TGTGCCAGCAGTTATGGACAGGGGAGAAATGAAAAACTGTTTTTT . TRBD1 TRBJ1-4 TRBV5-4
CASRDSGEAFGYTF TGCGCCAGCCGGGACTCAGGGGAAGCTTTTGGCTACACCTTC . . TRBJ1-2 TRBV10-2
CASSLGSLAGVNEQFF TGTGCCAGCAGTTTAGGTTCGCTAGCGGGGGTCAATGAGCAGTTCTTC . TRBD2 TRBJ2-1 TRBV28
CASSEKVNTEAFF TGCGCCAGCAGCGAAAAGGTGAACACTGAAGCTTTCTTT . . TRBJ1-1 TRBV5-1
CASSLDGLGSNEQFF TGCGCCAGCAGCTTAGACGGACTTGGGTCCAATGAGCAGTTCTTC . . TRBJ2-1 TRBV5-1
CASSDSRVAGRNEQFF TGTGCCAGCAGTGATTCCCGGGTAGCGGGCCGCAATGAGCAGTTCTTC . TRBD2 TRBJ2-1 TRBV6-1
CASSYSKGLGGNEQFF TGTGCCAGCAGTTACTCGAAGGGACTAGGGGGCAATGAGCAGTTCTTC . TRBD2 TRBJ2-1 TRBV6-5
CASSGTGADPRATHEQYF TGTGCCAGCAGCGGGACAGGGGCCGACCCACGGGCCACGCACGAGCAGTACTTC . TRBD1 TRBJ2-7 TRBV9
CASSRQTSQETQYF TGCGCCAGCAGCAGACAGACTAGCCAAGAGACCCAGTACTTC . . TRBJ2-5 TRBV5-1
CASSETREAFF TGTGCCAGCAGTGAAACCCGTGAAGCTTTCTTT . . TRBJ1-1 TRBV2
CASSEGAGGYNEQFF TGTGCCAGCAGTGAGGGAGCGGGAGGGTACAATGAGCAGTTCTTC once TRBD2 TRBJ2-1 TRBV2
CASSSGDRGYEQYF TGTGCCAGCAGCTCAGGGGACAGGGGCTACGAGCAGTACTTC . TRBD1 TRBJ2-7 TRBV7-8
CASSSARGGRSTIYF TGTGCCAGCAGCTCCGCGCGGGGGGGCCGGAGCACCATATATTTT . . TRBJ1-3 TRBV7-9
CASSQDGGNYNEQFF TGTGCCAGCAGCCAAGATGGAGGGAACTACAATGAGCAGTTCTTC . . TRBJ2-1 TRBV4-2
CASSIIWGVVDTQYF TGTGCCAGTAGTATCATTTGGGGGGTAGTAGATACGCAGTATTTT . . TRBJ2-3 TRBV19
CASSQARAGNTEAFF TGTGCCAGCAGCCAAGCAAGGGCGGGAAACACTGAAGCTTTCTTT . . TRBJ1-1 TRBV14
CASNYGRDEQFF TGTGCCAGCAACTACGGACGGGATGAGCAGTTCTTC . . TRBJ2-1 TRBV18
CASSYYRGQETQYF TGTGCCAGCAGTTATTACCGGGGGCAAGAGACCCAGTACTTC . . TRBJ2-5 TRBV6-5
CASSLSLTGYNEQFF TGTGCCAGCAGTTTAAGCCTGACAGGGTACAATGAGCAGTTCTTC . TRBD1 TRBJ2-1 TRBV28
CATSRAGAMNTEAFF TGTGCCACCAGCAGAGCGGGGGCTATGAACACTGAAGCTTTCTTT . . TRBJ1-1 TRBV15
CASRGGQWSVGPLHF TGTGCCAGCAGGGGGGGACAATGGAGTGTGGGACCCCTCCACTTT . . TRBJ1-6 TRBV28
CASSFDQDTDTQYF TGCGCCAGCAGCTTTGACCAGGACACAGATACGCAGTATTTT . . TRBJ2-3 TRBV5-1
CASRPWSLETEAFF TGTGCCAGCAGGCCTTGGAGTCTGGAAACTGAAGCTTTCTTT . . TRBJ1-1 TRBV6-5
CASRLAGGGETQYF TGTGCCAGCAGGCTAGCGGGAGGAGGTGAGACCCAGTACTTC . TRBD2 TRBJ2-5 TRBV6-6
CSTLGGGTEAFF TGCAGCACACTGGGGGGGGGCACTGAAGCTTTCTTT . . TRBJ1-1 TRBV29-1
CAISESGSPYEQYF TGTGCCATCAGTGAGTCGGGCAGCCCCTACGAGCAGTACTTC . . TRBJ2-7 TRBV10-3
CASFQGRQPQHF TGTGCCAGCTTCCAGGGAAGACAGCCCCAGCATTTT . . TRBJ1-5 TRBV27
CASSPRLSGANVLTF TGTGCCAGCAGTCCTCGGCTCTCTGGGGCCAACGTCCTGACTTTC . . TRBJ2-6 TRBV7-8
CAWSVQGAGELFF TGTGCCTGGAGTGTACAAGGGGCCGGGGAGCTGTTTTTT few . TRBJ2-2 TRBV30
CASSPPKGQGGEKLFF TGTGCCAGCTCACCCCCGAAGGGACAGGGCGGTGAAAAACTGTTTTTT . TRBD1 TRBJ1-4 TRBV18
CASSPQGSETQYF TGTGCCAGCAGCCCCCAGGGGTCGGAGACCCAGTACTTC once . TRBJ2-5 TRBV7-9
CASTDRRGNTEAFF TGTGCCAGCACCGACCGGCGAGGGAACACTGAAGCTTTCTTT . . TRBJ1-1 TRBV6-5
CASSPGDRGLEILTDTQYF TGTGCCAGCAGCCCAGGGGACAGGGGCCTAGAGATTCTCACAGATACGCAGTATTTT . TRBD1 TRBJ2-3 TRBV27
CATSREVRHRNTGELFF TGTGCCACCAGCAGAGAAGTAAGGCACCGAAACACCGGGGAGCTGTTTTTT . . TRBJ2-2 TRBV15
CASSQDGNQPQHF TGTGCCAGCAGTCAGGACGGCAATCAGCCCCAGCATTTT few . TRBJ1-5 TRBV7-9
CSVGSVRSTSTDTQYF TGCAGCGTTGGCTCCGTCAGGTCGACTAGCACAGATACGCAGTATTTT . . TRBJ2-3 TRBV29-1
CASSLTTLSSYEQYF TGTGCCAGCAGTTTGACGACATTGAGCTCCTACGAGCAGTACTTC . . TRBJ2-7 TRBV27
CASSPDRANNEKLFF TGTGCCAGCAGTCCTGACAGGGCTAATAATGAAAAACTGTTTTTT . TRBD1 TRBJ1-4 TRBV6-5
CASSPRTGGGYEQYF TGTGCCAGCTCACCACGGACAGGGGGCGGGTACGAGCAGTACTTC . TRBD1 TRBJ2-7 TRBV18
CASSLSAGTTDTQYF TGCGCCAGCAGCTTATCAGCGGGAACGACAGATACGCAGTATTTT . TRBD2 TRBJ2-3 TRBV5-1